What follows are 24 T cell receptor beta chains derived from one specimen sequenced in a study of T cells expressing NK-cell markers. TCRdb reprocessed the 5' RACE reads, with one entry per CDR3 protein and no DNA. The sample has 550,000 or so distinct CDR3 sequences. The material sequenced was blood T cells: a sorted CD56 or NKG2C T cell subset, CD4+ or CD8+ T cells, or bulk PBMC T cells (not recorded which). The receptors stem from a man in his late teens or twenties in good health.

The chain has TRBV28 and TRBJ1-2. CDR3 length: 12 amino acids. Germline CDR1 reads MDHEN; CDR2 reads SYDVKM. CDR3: CASREMGLGYTF.

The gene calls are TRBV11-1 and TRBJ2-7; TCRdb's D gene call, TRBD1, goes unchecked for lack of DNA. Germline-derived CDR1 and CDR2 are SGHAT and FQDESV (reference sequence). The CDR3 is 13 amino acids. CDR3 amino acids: CASTQDRDYEQYF.

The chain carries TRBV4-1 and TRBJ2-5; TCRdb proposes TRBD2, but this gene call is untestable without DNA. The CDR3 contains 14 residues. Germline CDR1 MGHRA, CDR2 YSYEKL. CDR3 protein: CASSPSPSWETQYF.

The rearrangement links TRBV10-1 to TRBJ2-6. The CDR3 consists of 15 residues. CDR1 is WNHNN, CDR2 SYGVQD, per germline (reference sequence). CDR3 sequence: CASSSGLSGANVLTF.

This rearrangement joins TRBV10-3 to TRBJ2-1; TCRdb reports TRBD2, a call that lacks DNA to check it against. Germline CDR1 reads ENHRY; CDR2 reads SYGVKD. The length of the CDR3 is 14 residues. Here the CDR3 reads CAISSKASFQEQFF.

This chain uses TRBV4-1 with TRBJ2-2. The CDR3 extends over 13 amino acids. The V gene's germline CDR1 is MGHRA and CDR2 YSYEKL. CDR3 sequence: CASSRLQEGELFF.

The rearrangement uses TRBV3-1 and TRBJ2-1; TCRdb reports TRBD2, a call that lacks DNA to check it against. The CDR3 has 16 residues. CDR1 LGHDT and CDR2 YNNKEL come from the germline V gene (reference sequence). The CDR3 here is CASSQEASGRSNEQFF.

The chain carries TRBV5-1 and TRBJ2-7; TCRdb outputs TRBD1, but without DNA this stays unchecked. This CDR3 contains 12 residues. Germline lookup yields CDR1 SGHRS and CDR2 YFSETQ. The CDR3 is CASSTPGQWPNF.

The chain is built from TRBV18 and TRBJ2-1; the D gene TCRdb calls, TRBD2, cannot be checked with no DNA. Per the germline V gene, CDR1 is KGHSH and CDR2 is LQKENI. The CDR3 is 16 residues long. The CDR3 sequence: CASSLWTSGADNEQFF.

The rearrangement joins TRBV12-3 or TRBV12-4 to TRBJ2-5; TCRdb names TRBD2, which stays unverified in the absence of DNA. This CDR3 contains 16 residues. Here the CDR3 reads CASSYRGTGVPETQYF.

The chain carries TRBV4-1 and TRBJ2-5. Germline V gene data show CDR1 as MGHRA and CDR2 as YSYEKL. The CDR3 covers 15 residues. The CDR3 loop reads CASSQDRQYMETQYF.

CDR3 in amino acids: CASRNSGLAGNTIYF. V is TRBV27 and J is TRBJ1-3; TCRdb's assignment of TRBD1 cannot be checked, as there is no DNA. CDR1 is MNHEY and CDR2 is SMNVEV in the germline V gene (reference sequence). The length of the CDR3 is 15 residues.

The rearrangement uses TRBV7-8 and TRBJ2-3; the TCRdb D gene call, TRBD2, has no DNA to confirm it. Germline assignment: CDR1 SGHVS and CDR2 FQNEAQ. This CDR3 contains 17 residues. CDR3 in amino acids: CASSELPSSGSTDAQYF.

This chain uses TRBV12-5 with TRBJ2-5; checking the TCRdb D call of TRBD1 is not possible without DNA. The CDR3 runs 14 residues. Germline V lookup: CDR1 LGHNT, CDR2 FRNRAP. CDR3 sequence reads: CASGPDRYGETQYF.

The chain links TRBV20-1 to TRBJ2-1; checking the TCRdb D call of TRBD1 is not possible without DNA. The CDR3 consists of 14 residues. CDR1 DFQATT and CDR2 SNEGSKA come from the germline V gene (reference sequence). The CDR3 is CSARSRTGRGLQFF.

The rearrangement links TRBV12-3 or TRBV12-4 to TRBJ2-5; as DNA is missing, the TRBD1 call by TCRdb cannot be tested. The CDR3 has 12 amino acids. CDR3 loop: CASSRDRGTQYF.

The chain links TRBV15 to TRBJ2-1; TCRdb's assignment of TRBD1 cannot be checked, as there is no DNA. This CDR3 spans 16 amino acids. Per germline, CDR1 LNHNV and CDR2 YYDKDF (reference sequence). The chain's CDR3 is CATSRVLGQSYNEQFF.

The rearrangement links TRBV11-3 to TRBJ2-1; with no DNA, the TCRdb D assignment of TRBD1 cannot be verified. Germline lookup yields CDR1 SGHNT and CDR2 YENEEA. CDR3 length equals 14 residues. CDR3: CASNRDRVLNEQFF.

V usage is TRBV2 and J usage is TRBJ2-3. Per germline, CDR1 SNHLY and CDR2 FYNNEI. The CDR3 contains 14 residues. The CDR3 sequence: CASRDEYSTDTQYF. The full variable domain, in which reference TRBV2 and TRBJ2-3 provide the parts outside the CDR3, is EPEVTQTPSHQVTQMGQEVILRCVPISNHLYFYWYRQILGQKVEFLVSFYNNEISEKSEIFDDQFSVERPDGSNFTLKIRSTKLEDSAMYFCASRDEYSTDTQYFGPGTRLTVL.

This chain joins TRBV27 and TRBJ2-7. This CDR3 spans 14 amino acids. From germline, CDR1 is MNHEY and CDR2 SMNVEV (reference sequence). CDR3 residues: CASSLADRTYEQYF.

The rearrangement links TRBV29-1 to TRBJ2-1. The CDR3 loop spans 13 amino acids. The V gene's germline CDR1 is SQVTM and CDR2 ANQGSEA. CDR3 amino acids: CSVEEVFGDEQFF.

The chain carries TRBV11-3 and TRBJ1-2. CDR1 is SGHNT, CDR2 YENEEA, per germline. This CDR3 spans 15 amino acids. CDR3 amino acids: CASSLDGLANYGYTF.

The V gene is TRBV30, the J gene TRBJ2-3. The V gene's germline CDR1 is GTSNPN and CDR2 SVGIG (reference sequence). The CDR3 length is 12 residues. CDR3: CAWSLIRDTQYF.

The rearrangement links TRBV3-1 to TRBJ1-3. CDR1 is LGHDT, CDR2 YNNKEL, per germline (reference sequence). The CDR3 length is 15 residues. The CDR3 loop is CASSQVLDPGNTIYF. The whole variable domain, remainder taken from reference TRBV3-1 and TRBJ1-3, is DTAVSQTPKYLVTQMGNDKSIKCEQNLGHDTMYWYKQDSKKFLKIMFSYNNKELIINETVPNRFSPKSPDKAHLNLHINSLELGDSAVYFCASSQVLDPGNTIYFGEGSWLTVV.